These 31 T cell receptor beta chains were sequenced from one sample in a study of blood T cell repertoires in COVID-19. TCRdb keeps only in-frame clones here, not all; method: immunoSEQ multiplex PCR. The sample lists about 300,000 clones, around 84% occurring once. Sequenced input: peripheral blood. Receptors originate from a man aged 65 to 79 with acute or convalescent COVID-19.

The J gene is TRBJ1-1, the V gene TRBV4-2; 8 nucleotides align to TRBD1. This CDR3 region has 15 residues. Germline trimming cut 2 bases from V and 11 bases from J; bases unmatched to any gene: 13. The V gene's germline CDR1 is LGHNA and CDR2 YNFKEQ. The CDR3 loop is CASSQQGDGTGWAFF. In DNA, the CDR3 is TGTGCCAGCAGCCAACAAGGAGACGGGACAGGCTGGGCTTTCTTT.

The V and J genes are TRBV21-1 and TRBJ2-5; the table assigns TRBD2, which was not confirmed against the DNA. TRBV21-1 represents a pseudogene. The CDR3 has 20 residues. The CDR3 DNA follows: TGTGCCAGCAGCAAAGCGAAGGGTACTAGCGGGCTCATGGGTAACGAGACCCAGTACTTC. It is translated as CASSKAKGTSGLMGNETQYF.

The chain uses TRBV19 and TRBJ1-3, with 7 bases lining up with TRBD1. From germline, CDR1 is LNHDA and CDR2 SQIVND (reference sequence). The CDR3 contains 14 residues. The junction had 3 bases not matched to a gene; V was cut back by 6 bases and J by 1 base. The CDR3 protein is CASRTGVSGNTIYF. The CDR3 nucleotides are TGTGCCAGTAGAACAGGGGTGTCTGGAAACACCATATATTTT.

The chain couples TRBV9 to TRBJ2-7; D not resolved. The V gene lost 5 bases and the J gene lost 3 bases, with 6 bases spanning the gap. Germline V gene data show CDR1 as SGDLS and CDR2 as YYNGEE. The CDR3 has 11 amino acids. The CDR3, as DNA: TGTGCCAGCAGACCGGTCTACGAGCAGTACTTC. Translated, it gives CASRPVYEQYF.

The chain carries TRBV10-3 and TRBJ1-2; D not certain. Trimming stripped 4 bases from V and 3 bases from J, with 12 bases between. The CDR3 sequence is 14 residues long. Germline V gives CDR1 ENHRY, CDR2 SYGVKD. CDR3 nucleotides: TGTGCCATCAGTGCCGAGATTATAGACTATGGCTACACCTTC. Its protein is CAISAEIIDYGYTF.

The CDR3 region is CASSFGLSGANVLTF. DNA of the CDR3: TGTGCCAGCAGCTTCGGACTCTCTGGGGCCAACGTCCTGACTTTC. The chain links TRBV11-2 to TRBJ2-6, with D possibly matching TRBD2 (5 bases). The CDR3 has 15 residues. Trimming pared 3 bases from V and 0 bases from J, leaving 6 bases between. The V gene's germline CDR1 is SGHAT and CDR2 FQNNGV.

This chain links TRBV28 with TRBJ2-7, with D possibly matching TRBD2 (6 bases). The germline V gene has CDR1 MDHEN and CDR2 SYDVKM. The germline V and J ends were trimmed by 6 bases and 1 base, with 13 bases remaining between them. The CDR3 extends over 14 amino acids. CDR3 nucleotides: TGTGCCAGCAGGAAACCCGGGACTTCCTACGAGCAGTACTTC. Amino acids: CASRKPGTSYEQYF.

This clone came up once. The chain carries TRBV7-9 and TRBJ1-1; 9 bases align to TRBD1. The germline gives CDR1 SEHNR, CDR2 FQNEAQ (reference sequence). V trimming: 5 bases; J trimming: 7 bases; junction bases outside the gene matches: 11. The CDR3 extends over 15 amino acids. The CDR3 nucleotides are TGTGCCAGCAGCCAAACCGGGACAGGGTATTTTGAAGCTTTCTTT. It is translated as CASSQTGTGYFEAFF.

The chain joins TRBV3-1 (or the pseudogene TRBV3-2) to TRBJ1-2, with a possible D match to TRBD1 (5 bases). V was pared by 8 bases and J by 5 bases, with 15 bases between. The CDR3 length is 13 residues. Germline CDR1 LGHDT, CDR2 YNNKEL (reference sequence). CDR3 sequence reads: CASCSAAGYGYTF. In nucleotides, the CDR3 is TGTGCCAGCTGCTCTGCGGCAGGGTATGGCTACACCTTC.

The chain recombines TRBV11-2 with TRBJ2-1; D unresolved. The CDR3 consists of 12 residues. Germline-derived CDR1 and CDR2 are SGHAT and FQNNGV. V lost 6 bases, J lost 16 bases, and 19 bases lay in between. The CDR3 loop reads CASRHTSAALFF. In DNA, the CDR3 is TGTGCCAGCAGGCATACCTCGGCGGCCTTATTCTTC.

This clone occurred a few times. V is TRBV21-1 and J is TRBJ2-2; the D call TRBD2 from the table was never checked on the DNA. TRBV21-1 is a pseudogene segment. The CDR3 extends over 17 amino acids. For the CDR3, the DNA is TGTGCCAGCAGCCAGACGGGGGTGGAGGGCTCGACCGGGGAGCTGTTTTTT. This translates into CASSQTGVEGSTGELFF.

The chain joins TRBV12-3 or TRBV12-4 to TRBJ1-2, with D possibly TRBD1 on 5 matching bases. V was cut by 4 bases and J by 4 bases, with 7 bases left in between. CDR3 length equals 12 residues. The CDR3 sequence is CASSSTVYGYTF. CDR3 DNA sequence: TGTGCCAGCAGTTCGACAGTCTATGGCTACACCTTC.

The rearrangement uses TRBV5-1 and TRBJ2-5; no firm D call. V dropped 0 bases and J dropped 3 bases, with 9 bases sitting between them. The CDR3 consists of 14 residues. In germline, CDR1 is SGHRS, CDR2 YFSETQ. The CDR3 coding sequence is TGCGCCAGCAGCTTGGTGGGTGGAGAAGAGACCCAGTACTTC. Protein: CASSLVGGEETQYF.

The rearrangement uses TRBV5-5 and TRBJ2-3; 9 positions match TRBD1. Unmatched junction bases numbered 13, after V lost 2 bases and J lost 3 bases. The CDR3 is 18 amino acids. Germline V gives CDR1 SGHKS, CDR2 YYEKEE (reference sequence). The CDR3 DNA reads as TGTGCCAGCAGCTTTCAAGCCGGGACAGGGTTAACTACAGATACGCAGTATTTT. Translation gives CASSFQAGTGLTTDTQYF.

The V gene is TRBV9, the J gene TRBJ2-5; 7 nucleotides align to TRBD2. V gave up 3 bases and J gave up 4 bases; unmatched junction bases: 6. This CDR3 region has 14 residues. CDR1 SGDLS and CDR2 YYNGEE come from the germline V gene. CDR3 bases: TGTGCCAGCAGCGCGCGGGGGAGAGGAGAGACCCAGTACTTC. Protein product: CASSARGRGETQYF.

V and J are TRBV7-2 and TRBJ1-6; D is undetermined. The CDR3 contains 14 residues. Per the germline V gene, CDR1 is SGHTA and CDR2 is FQGNSA. V was clipped by 5 bases and J by 6 bases, with 11 bases between them. The CDR3 nucleotides are TGTGCCAGCAGCCCGAGGCCGAGTAATTCACCCCTCCACTTT. Residues: CASSPRPSNSPLHF.

The chain recombines TRBV5-4 with TRBJ2-2; 8 bases are shared with TRBD1. V shed 3 bases and J 3 bases; nucleotides not matched to a gene: 7. The CDR3 extends over 16 amino acids. Per the germline V gene, CDR1 is SGHNT and CDR2 is YYREEE (reference sequence). The CDR3: CASSSRGQGHTGELFF. CDR3 nucleotides: TGTGCCAGCAGCTCCCGTGGACAGGGTCACACCGGGGAGCTGTTTTTT.

This clone was observed a single time. The V and J genes are TRBV27 and TRBJ2-4, with D perhaps matching TRBD2 (5 bases). CDR1 and CDR2 (germline): MNHEY, SMNVEV (reference sequence). The V gene lost 3 bases and the J gene lost 0 bases, with 12 bases spanning the gap. This CDR3 is 16 amino acids long. The CDR3 loop is CASSFEGRSAKNIQYF. Written as DNA, the CDR3 is TGTGCCAGCAGTTTCGAGGGCAGATCAGCCAAAAACATTCAGTACTTC.

CDR3 sequence reads: CATTRDSRNEKLFF. The CDR3 coding sequence is TGTGCCACAACCCGGGACAGCAGAAATGAAAAACTGTTTTTT. The chain couples TRBV10-3 to TRBJ1-4, with 7 nucleotides matching TRBD1. CDR1 and CDR2 (germline): ENHRY, SYGVKD. This CDR3 is built from 14 residues. V dropped 10 bases and J dropped 5; count of bases not matched to a gene: 10.

This clone came up once. This sequence joins TRBV24-1 and TRBJ2-2, with 11 nucleotides matching TRBD1. In germline, CDR1 is KGHDR, CDR2 SFDVKD. CDR3 size: 16 residues. V trimming: 2 bases; J trimming: 3 bases; junction bases outside the gene matches: 1. CDR3 in amino acids: CATSDSGQGDTGELFF. The CDR3 DNA is TGTGCCACCAGTGATTCGGGACAGGGGGACACCGGGGAGCTGTTTTTT.

The rearrangement uses TRBV28 and TRBJ2-2, with a tentative D call TRBD1 (6 bases). CDR1 and CDR2 from the germline V gene are MDHEN and SYDVKM. V lost 8 bases and J lost 0, with 13 bases in between. This CDR3 is 15 amino acids long. CDR3 in DNA: TGTGCCAGCTCTGGGGGCCCCTCGAACACCGGGGAGCTGTTTTTT. It codes for CASSGGPSNTGELFF.

This sequence joins TRBV3-1 (or the pseudogene TRBV3-2) and TRBJ1-5, with D tentatively TRBD1 (6 bases). Germline loops: CDR1 LGHDT, CDR2 YNNKEL (reference sequence). The ends were cut back, 4 bases at V and 4 bases at J, with 17 bases in the middle. The CDR3 is made up of 16 amino acids. The CDR3: CASSRGGSGQNQPQHF. CDR3 bases: TGTGCCAGCAGCCGGGGGGGCAGTGGGCAAAATCAGCCCCAGCATTTT.

The chain couples TRBV28 to TRBJ1-5, with TRBD1 identical over 8 bases. Germline V CDR1 and CDR2: MDHEN, SYDVKM. The CDR3 has 13 residues. The V segment lost 6 bases and the J segment 6 bases; nucleotides outside the gene matches: 4. Here the CDR3 DNA reads TGTGCCAGCAGCCGAACAGGGGGTCAGCCCCAGCATTTT. This codes for CASSRTGGQPQHF.

V usage is TRBV2 and J usage is TRBJ2-3, with D tentatively TRBD2 (6 bases). Deletions cut 11 bases from V and 2 bases from J, with 14 bases between. The CDR3 is 13 amino acids. Germline V gives CDR1 SNHLY, CDR2 FYNNEI. The CDR3 sequence is CAGAGRSTDTQYF. CDR3 sequence (DNA): TGTGCCGGCGCGGGACGGTCCACAGATACGCAGTATTTT.

The chain combines TRBV5-1 with TRBJ2-7, with a weak D call TRBD2 (5 bases). Germline CDR1 is SGHRS and CDR2 is YFSETQ. The CDR3 consists of 13 residues. Trimming took 2 bases from V and 6 from J, leaving 12 bases between them. CDR3: CASSLPGSREQYF. The CDR3 coding sequence is TGCGCCAGCAGCTTACCGGGATCCCGCGAGCAGTACTTC.

V and J are TRBV28 and TRBJ2-7; 7 bases line up with TRBD1. The germline gives CDR1 MDHEN, CDR2 SYDVKM. J lost 4 bases, V lost 6 bases, and 15 bases had no gene match. There are 16 residues in the CDR3. CDR3 sequence reads: CASSYRGTLVLYEQYF. Written as DNA, the CDR3 is TGTGCCAGCAGCTACAGGGGAACCTTAGTTTTGTACGAGCAGTACTTC. The full variable domain, in which reference TRBV28 and TRBJ2-7 provide the parts outside the CDR3, is DVKVTQSSRYLVKRTGEKVFLECVQDMDHENMFWYRQDPGLGLRLIYFSYDVKMKEKGDIPEGYSVSREKKERFSLILESASTNQTSMYLCASSYRGTLVLYEQYFGPGTRLTVT.

A few counts support this clone. The gene calls are TRBV5-1 and TRBJ2-3, with D maybe TRBD1 (5 bases). The germline V gene encodes CDR1 SGHRS and CDR2 YFSETQ. V dropped 0 bases and J dropped 11 bases, with 19 bases sitting between them. The length of the CDR3 is 15 residues. Here the CDR3 reads CASSLGRTPEMGQYF. CDR3 sequence (DNA): TGCGCCAGCAGCTTGGGACGGACACCAGAGATGGGGCAGTATTTT. The full variable domain, rest sourced from reference TRBV5-1 and TRBJ2-3, is KAGVTQTPRYLIKTRGQQVTLSCSPISGHRSVSWYQQTPGQGLQFLFEYFSETQRNKGNFPGRFSGRQFSNSRSEMNVSTLELGDSALYLCASSLGRTPEMGQYFGPGTRLTVL.

The chain links TRBV10-3 to TRBJ2-1; TRBD2 matches at 12 bases. The ends lost 3 bases at V and 6 bases at J; junction bases unmatched: 3. The CDR3 consists of 15 residues. Germline values: CDR1 ENHRY, CDR2 SYGVKD. CDR3 amino acids: CAISDSLAGGNEQFF. The CDR3 DNA follows: TGTGCCATCAGTGACTCACTAGCGGGAGGCAATGAGCAGTTCTTC.

This chain links TRBV28 with TRBJ2-2; 7 bases agree with TRBD1. This CDR3 has 14 residues. With 6 bases clipped from V and 3 bases from J, the junction kept 4 bases outside the gene matches. Germline V gives CDR1 MDHEN, CDR2 SYDVKM. The CDR3 DNA reads as TGTGCCAGCAGGAGGCAGGGGGACACCGGGGAGCTGTTTTTT. It yields the protein CASRRQGDTGELFF.

V usage is TRBV29-1 and J usage is TRBJ2-7, with 7 bases that match TRBD2. V gave up 5 bases and J gave up 4 bases; unmatched junction bases: 8. Germline CDR1 is SQVTM and CDR2 is ANQGSEA. The CDR3 sequence is 13 residues long. The DNA of the CDR3 is TGCAGCGTTCAAGCTAGCGGAACTTACGAGCAGTACTTC. It translates to CSVQASGTYEQYF.

J is TRBJ2-5 and V is TRBV28; 11 bases align to TRBD2. Looked up from germline, CDR1 is MDHEN and CDR2 is SYDVKM. Germline trimming cut 10 bases from V and 5 bases from J; bases unmatched to any gene: 3. CDR3 length equals 12 residues. The CDR3 loop is CAISGRGETQYF. The DNA for the CDR3 is TGTGCCATTAGCGGGAGGGGTGAGACCCAGTACTTC.